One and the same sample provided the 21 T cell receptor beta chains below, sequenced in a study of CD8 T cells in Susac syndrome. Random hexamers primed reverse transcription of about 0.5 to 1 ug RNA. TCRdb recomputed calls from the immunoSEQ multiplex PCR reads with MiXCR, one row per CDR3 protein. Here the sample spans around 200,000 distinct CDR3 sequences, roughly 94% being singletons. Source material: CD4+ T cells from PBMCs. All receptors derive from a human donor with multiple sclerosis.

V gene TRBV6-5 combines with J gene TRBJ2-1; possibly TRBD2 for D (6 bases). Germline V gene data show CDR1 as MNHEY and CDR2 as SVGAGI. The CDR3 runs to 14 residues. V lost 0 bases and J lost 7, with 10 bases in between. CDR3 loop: CASSYSWGRNEQFF. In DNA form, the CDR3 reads TGTGCCAGCAGTTACTCGTGGGGGAGGAATGAGCAGTTCTTC.

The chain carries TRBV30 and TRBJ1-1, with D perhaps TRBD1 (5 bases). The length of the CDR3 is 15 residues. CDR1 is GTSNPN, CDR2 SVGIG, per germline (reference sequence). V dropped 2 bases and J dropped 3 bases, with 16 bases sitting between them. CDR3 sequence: CAWSLGHLGDTEAFF. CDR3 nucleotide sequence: TGTGCCTGGAGTTTAGGACACCTGGGAGACACTGAAGCTTTCTTT.

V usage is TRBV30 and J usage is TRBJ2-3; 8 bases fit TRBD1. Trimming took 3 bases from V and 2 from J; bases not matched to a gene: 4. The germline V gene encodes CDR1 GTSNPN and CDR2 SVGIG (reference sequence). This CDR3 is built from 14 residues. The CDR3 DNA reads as TGTGCCTGGAGGACAGGGGTCCCCACAGATACGCAGTATTTT. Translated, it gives CAWRTGVPTDTQYF. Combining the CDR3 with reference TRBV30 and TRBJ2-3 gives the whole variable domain SQTIHQWPATLVQPVGSPLSLECTVEGTSNPNLYWYRQAAGRGLQLLFYSVGIGQISSEVPQNLSASRPQDRQFILSSKKLLLSDSGFYLCAWRTGVPTDTQYFGPGTRLTVL.

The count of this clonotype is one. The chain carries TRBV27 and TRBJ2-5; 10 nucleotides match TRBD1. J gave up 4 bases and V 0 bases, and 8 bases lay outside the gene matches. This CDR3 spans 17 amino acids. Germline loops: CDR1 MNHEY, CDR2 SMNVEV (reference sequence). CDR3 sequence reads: CASSLSVGDRGGETQYF. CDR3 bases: TGTGCCAGCAGTTTATCGGTGGGGGACAGGGGCGGAGAGACCCAGTACTTC.

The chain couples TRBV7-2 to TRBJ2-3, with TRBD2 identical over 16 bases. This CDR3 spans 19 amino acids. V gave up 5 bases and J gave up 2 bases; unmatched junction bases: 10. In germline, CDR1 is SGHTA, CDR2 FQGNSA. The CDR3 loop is CASSPGLAGGLALTDTQYF. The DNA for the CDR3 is TGTGCCAGCAGCCCGGGACTAGCGGGGGGGCTGGCCCTCACAGATACGCAGTATTTT.

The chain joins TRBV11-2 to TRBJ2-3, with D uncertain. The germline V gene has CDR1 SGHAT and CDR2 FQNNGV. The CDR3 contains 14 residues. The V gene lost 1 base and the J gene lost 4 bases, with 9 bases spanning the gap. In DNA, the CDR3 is TGTGCCAGCAGCTTAGGAAGCTCCGCAGATACGCAGTATTTT. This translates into CASSLGSSADTQYF.

The CDR3 DNA reads as TGCAGCGCCGTGACAGAAGGGGAGCTGTTTTTT. The encoded protein is CSAVTEGELFF. The chain is built from TRBV29-1 and TRBJ2-2; possible D gene TRBD1, 5 bases. V was shortened by 7 bases and J by 8 bases, with 11 bases between the two germline ends. Germline loops: CDR1 SQVTM, CDR2 ANQGSEA. The CDR3 extends over 11 amino acids.

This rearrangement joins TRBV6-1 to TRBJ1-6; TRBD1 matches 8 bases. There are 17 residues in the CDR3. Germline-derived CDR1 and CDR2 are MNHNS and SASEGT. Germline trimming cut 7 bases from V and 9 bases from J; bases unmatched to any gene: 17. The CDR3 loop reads CASTIGQGYWEASPLHF. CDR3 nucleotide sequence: TGTGCCAGCACGATAGGACAGGGCTATTGGGAAGCTTCACCCCTCCACTTT.

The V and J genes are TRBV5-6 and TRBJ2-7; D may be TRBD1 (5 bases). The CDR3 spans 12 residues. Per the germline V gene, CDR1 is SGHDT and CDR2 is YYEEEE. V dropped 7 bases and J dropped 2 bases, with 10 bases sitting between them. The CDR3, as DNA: TGTGCCAGCTCCCTACAGGCCTACGAGCAGTACTTC. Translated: CASSLQAYEQYF.

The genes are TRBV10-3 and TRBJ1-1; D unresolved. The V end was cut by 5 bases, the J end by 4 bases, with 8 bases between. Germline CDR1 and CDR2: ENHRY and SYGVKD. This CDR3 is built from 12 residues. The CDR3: CAISQAGTEAFF. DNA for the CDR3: TGTGCCATCAGTCAGGCGGGCACTGAAGCTTTCTTT.

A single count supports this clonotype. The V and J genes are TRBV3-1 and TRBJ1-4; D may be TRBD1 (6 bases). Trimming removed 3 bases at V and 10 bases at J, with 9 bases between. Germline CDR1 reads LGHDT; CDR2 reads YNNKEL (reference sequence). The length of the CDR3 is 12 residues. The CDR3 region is CASSQEGGKLFF. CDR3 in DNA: TGTGCCAGCAGCCAGGAAGGGGGAAAACTGTTTTTT.

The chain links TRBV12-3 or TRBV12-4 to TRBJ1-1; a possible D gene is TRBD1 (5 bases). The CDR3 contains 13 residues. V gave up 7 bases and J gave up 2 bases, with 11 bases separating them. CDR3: CASTFDSNTEAFF. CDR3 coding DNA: TGTGCCAGCACCTTTGACAGTAACACTGAAGCTTTCTTT.

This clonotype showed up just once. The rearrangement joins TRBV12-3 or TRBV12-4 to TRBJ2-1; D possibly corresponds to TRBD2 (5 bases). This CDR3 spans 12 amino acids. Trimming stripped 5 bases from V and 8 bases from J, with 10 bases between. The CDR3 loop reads CASSPGLDEQFF. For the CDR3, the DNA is TGTGCCAGCAGTCCGGGGTTGGATGAGCAGTTCTTC.

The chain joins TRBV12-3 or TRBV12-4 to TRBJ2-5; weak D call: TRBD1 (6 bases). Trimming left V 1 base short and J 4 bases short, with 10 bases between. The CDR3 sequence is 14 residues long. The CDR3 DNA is TGTGCCAGCAGTTTAGTGCAGGGGAGAGAGACCCAGTACTTC. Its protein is CASSLVQGRETQYF.

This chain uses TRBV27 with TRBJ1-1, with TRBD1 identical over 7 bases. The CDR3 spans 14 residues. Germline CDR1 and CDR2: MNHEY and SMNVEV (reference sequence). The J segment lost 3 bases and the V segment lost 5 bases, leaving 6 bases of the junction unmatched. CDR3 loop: CASSLLDRYTEAFF. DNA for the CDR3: TGTGCCAGCAGTCTATTGGACAGGTACACTGAAGCTTTCTTT.

This CDR3 is CASSIGDLKGQYF. The CDR3 DNA is TGTGCCAGTAGTATAGGGGACCTGAAGGGGCAGTACTTC. V usage is TRBV19 and J usage is TRBJ2-7, with D possibly called TRBD1 or TRBD2 (5 bases each). Trimming took 1 base from V and 9 from J, leaving 13 bases between them. Germline assignment: CDR1 LNHDA and CDR2 SQIVND (reference sequence). The length of the CDR3 is 13 residues.

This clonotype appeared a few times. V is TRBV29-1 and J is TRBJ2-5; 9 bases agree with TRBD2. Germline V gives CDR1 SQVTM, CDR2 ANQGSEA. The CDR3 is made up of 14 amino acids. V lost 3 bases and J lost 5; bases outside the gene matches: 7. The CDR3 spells CSVESGGRWETQYF. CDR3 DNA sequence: TGCAGCGTTGAGAGCGGGGGGCGGTGGGAGACCCAGTACTTC.

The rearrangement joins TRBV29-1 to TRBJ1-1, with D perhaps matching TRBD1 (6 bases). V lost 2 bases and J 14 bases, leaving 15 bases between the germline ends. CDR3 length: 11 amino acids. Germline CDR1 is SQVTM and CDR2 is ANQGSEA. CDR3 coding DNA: TGCAGCGTTGAATCCAGGGGAGGTGGCTTCTTT. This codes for CSVESRGGGFF.

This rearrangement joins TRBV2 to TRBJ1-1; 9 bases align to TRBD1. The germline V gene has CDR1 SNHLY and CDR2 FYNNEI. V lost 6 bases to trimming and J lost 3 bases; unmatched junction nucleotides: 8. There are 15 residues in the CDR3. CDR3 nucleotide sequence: TGTGCCAGCAGGAGGGACAGGGTCGGCGACACTGAAGCTTTCTTT. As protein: CASRRDRVGDTEAFF.

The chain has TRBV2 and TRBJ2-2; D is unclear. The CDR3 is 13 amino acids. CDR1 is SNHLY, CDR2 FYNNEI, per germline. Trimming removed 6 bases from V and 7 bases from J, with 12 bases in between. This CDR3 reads CASRPSKDGELFF. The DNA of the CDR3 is TGTGCCAGCAGACCCTCCAAGGACGGGGAGCTGTTTTTT.

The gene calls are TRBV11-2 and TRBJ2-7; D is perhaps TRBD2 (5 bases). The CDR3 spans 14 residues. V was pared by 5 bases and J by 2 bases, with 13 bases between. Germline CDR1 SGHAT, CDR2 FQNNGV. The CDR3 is CASSPAGLPYEQYV. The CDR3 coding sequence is TGTGCCAGCAGCCCGGCGGGTCTTCCCTACGAGCAGTACGTC.